Below are 23 T cell receptor beta chains sequenced from a single sample in a study of T cell clones after liver transplantation. Profiling relied on immunoSEQ multiplex PCR, and the TCRdb table lists in-frame clones only, not all of them. The table records 50,000 or so clones, roughly 70% of them present only once. Sequencing was performed on CD4+ T cells from blood, taken less than 70 months after liver transplant. The receptor source for this set is a human patient who received a liver transplant. Some T cells may arise from the graft donor.

The J gene is TRBJ2-5, the V gene TRBV28, with D tentatively TRBD1 or TRBD2 (5 bases each). The CDR3 is made up of 14 amino acids. Looked up from germline, CDR1 is MDHEN and CDR2 is SYDVKM. V lost 6 bases to trimming and J lost 5 bases, with 16 bases between them. CDR3 coding DNA: TGTGCCAGCAGCCGAGGGGCCCCCCGGGAGACCCAGTACTTC. Amino acids: CASSRGAPRETQYF.

The V and J genes are TRBV5-6 and TRBJ2-5; 13 positions match TRBD2. The CDR3 is 17 amino acids. V lost 4 bases to trimming and J lost 2 bases; unmatched junction nucleotides: 8. Germline CDR1 SGHDT, CDR2 YYEEEE. The CDR3 here is CASSGGTSGAPQETQYF. CDR3 coding DNA: TGTGCCAGCAGCGGGGGGACTAGCGGGGCCCCTCAAGAGACCCAGTACTTC. The full variable domain, rest sourced from reference TRBV5-6 and TRBJ2-5, is DAGVTQSPTHLIKTRGQQVTLRCSPKSGHDTVSWYQQALGQGPQFIFQYYEEEERQRGNFPDRFSGHQFPNYSSELNVNALLLGDSALYLCASSGGTSGAPQETQYFGPGTRLLVL.

J is TRBJ1-6 and V is TRBV28; 11 bases match TRBD1. Germline V gene sequence: CDR1 MDHEN, CDR2 SYDVKM. There are 15 residues in the CDR3. V trimming: 3 bases; J trimming: 7 bases; junction bases outside the gene matches: 2. CDR3 sequence reads: CASSFRTGGNSPLHF. For the CDR3, the DNA is TGTGCCAGCAGTTTCCGGACAGGGGGCAATTCACCCCTCCACTTT.

The V and J genes are TRBV2 and TRBJ1-2; TRBD1 matches at 11 bases. Looked up from germline, CDR1 is SNHLY and CDR2 is FYNNEI. This CDR3 is 13 amino acids long. The V and J ends lost 7 bases and 6 bases, in that order; junction bases with no gene match: 4. CDR3 DNA: TGTGCCAGCACCGGGACAGGGGGACATGGCTACACCTTC. It translates to CASTGTGGHGYTF.

The chain carries TRBV7-9 and TRBJ1-3; 7 nucleotides match TRBD1. The CDR3 consists of 16 residues. Germline trimming cut 5 bases from V and 2 bases from J; bases unmatched to any gene: 9. Germline V gene sequence: CDR1 SEHNR, CDR2 FQNEAQ (reference sequence). CDR3 sequence reads: CASSVRGLLAGNTIYF. DNA of the CDR3: TGTGCCAGCAGCGTAAGGGGGCTTCTAGCTGGAAACACCATATATTTT.

The J gene is TRBJ1-1, the V gene TRBV18, with 7 bases fitting TRBD1. CDR3 size: 17 residues. CDR1 and CDR2 from the germline V gene are KGHSH and LQKENI. Losses at the gene ends were 0 bases for V and 3 bases for J; bases not matched to a gene: 10. CDR3 DNA: TGTGCCAGCTCACCACCAGGAGGGGGCGAGGGGTACACTGAAGCTTTCTTT. This encodes CASSPPGGGEGYTEAFF.

This chain links TRBV30 with TRBJ2-3, with a tentative D call TRBD2 (6 bases). Germline V gene lookup returns CDR1 GTSNPN and CDR2 SVGIG (reference sequence). With 2 bases removed from V and 1 base from J, the gap between germline ends came to 10 bases. CDR3 length equals 14 residues. The CDR3 is CAWSKGLRTDTQYF. The CDR3 region has the DNA TGTGCCTGGAGTAAGGGACTGCGCACAGATACGCAGTATTTT. The full variable domain, in which reference TRBV30 and TRBJ2-3 provide the parts outside the CDR3, is SQTIHQWPATLVQPVGSPLSLECTVEGTSNPNLYWYRQAAGRGLQLLFYSVGIGQISSEVPQNLSASRPQDRQFILSSKKLLLSDSGFYLCAWSKGLRTDTQYFGPGTRLTVL.

The V gene is TRBV27, the J gene TRBJ1-2; 9 nucleotides line up with TRBD1. Germline CDR1 and CDR2: MNHEY and SMNVEV (reference sequence). V was clipped by 6 bases and J by 8 bases; unmatched bases: 7. The CDR3 totals 13 residues. This CDR3 reads CASSGTGFRGYTF. The DNA of the CDR3 is TGTGCCAGCAGCGGGACAGGGTTTAGGGGCTACACCTTC.

The chain joins TRBV10-3 to TRBJ2-4; D uncertain. This CDR3 is 13 amino acids long. Trimming removed 3 bases at V and 2 bases at J, with 5 bases between. CDR1 ENHRY and CDR2 SYGVKD come from the germline V gene. CDR3 protein: CAISDLPKNIQYF. The DNA of the CDR3 is TGTGCCATCAGTGATTTACCCAAAAACATTCAGTACTTC.

The chain has TRBV6-6 and TRBJ1-5, with TRBD1 identical over 7 bases. The V gene end was trimmed by 7 bases and the J gene end by 3 bases; junction bases not matched to a gene: 12. The germline CDR1 and CDR2 sequences are MNHNY and SVGAGI (reference sequence). The CDR3 runs 16 residues. This CDR3 reads CASIQARQGFNQPQHF. The CDR3 DNA is TGTGCCAGCATCCAAGCCCGACAGGGATTCAATCAGCCCCAGCATTTT.

The rearrangement links TRBV7-3 to TRBJ2-3; TRBD2 agrees at 12 bases. The CDR3 length is 14 residues. CDR1 and CDR2 from the germline V gene are SGHTA and FQGTGA. J gave up 4 bases and V 5 bases, and 1 base lay outside the gene matches. CDR3 sequence reads: CASSPSGGADTQYF. The CDR3 bases are TGTGCCAGCAGCCCTAGCGGGGGGGCAGATACGCAGTATTTT.

In this sample, this clone turned up many times. The rearrangement uses TRBV5-4 and TRBJ2-3; 9 positions agree with TRBD2. Germline V lookup: CDR1 SGHNT, CDR2 YYREEE (reference sequence). This CDR3 is built from 16 residues. V lost 0 bases to trimming and J lost 4 bases; unmatched junction nucleotides: 6. CDR3 DNA: TGTGCCAGCAGCTTGGCTGGGCGGGGGGGTGCAGATACGCAGTATTTT. Its translation is CASSLAGRGGADTQYF.

The chain couples TRBV7-2 to TRBJ2-3, with 7 nucleotides matching TRBD2. The CDR3 is made up of 16 amino acids. Trimming at V came to 0 bases and at J to 2 bases, leaving 5 bases not matched to a gene. Germline V gives CDR1 SGHTA, CDR2 FQGNSA. The CDR3 coding sequence is TGTGCCAGCAGCTTAGCCTTCGGGGGGTCCACAGATACGCAGTATTTT. Amino acids: CASSLAFGGSTDTQYF.

In DNA form, the CDR3 reads TGTGCCAGCAGTGAAACCTGGACAGAGAACTACGAGCAGTACTTC. The encoded protein is CASSETWTENYEQYF. The chain uses TRBV6-1 and TRBJ2-7, with a possible D match to TRBD1 (6 bases). Germline V gives CDR1 MNHNS, CDR2 SASEGT. There are 15 residues in the CDR3. Trimming took 2 bases from V and 3 from J, leaving 14 bases between them.

The chain employs TRBV9 and TRBJ1-6; D is ambiguous. CDR3 length: 12 residues. V lost 0 bases, J lost 12 bases, and 7 bases lay in between. Germline CDR1 is SGDLS and CDR2 is YYNGEE. The CDR3: CASSVGSGPLHF. The CDR3 nucleotides are TGTGCCAGCAGCGTAGGAAGTGGACCCCTCCACTTT.

V usage is TRBV10-1 and J usage is TRBJ1-6; 7 positions match TRBD1. The CDR3 totals 14 residues. V shed 6 bases and J 5 bases; nucleotides not matched to a gene: 4. Germline lookup yields CDR1 WNHNN and CDR2 SYGVQD (reference sequence). CDR3 amino acids: CASRGDSHNSPLHF. The CDR3 DNA follows: TGCGCCAGCAGGGGGGACAGCCATAATTCACCCCTCCACTTT.

The CDR3 DNA reads TGTGCCAGCAGCCAAGTCGGGGAGGGAGGAGAGACCCAGTACTTC. Its protein product is CASSQVGEGGETQYF. The gene calls are TRBV4-2 and TRBJ2-5; TRBD2 agrees at 7 bases. V shed 1 base, J shed 4 bases, and the junction held 6 bases outside the gene matches. The CDR3 spans 15 residues. From germline, CDR1 is LGHNA and CDR2 YNFKEQ.

The chain combines TRBV9 with TRBJ1-1; possibly TRBD1 for D (5 bases). Trimming took off 0 bases at V and 4 bases at J, with 13 bases between the two ends. The V gene's germline CDR1 is SGDLS and CDR2 YYNGEE. CDR3 length: 15 residues. The CDR3 DNA reads as TGTGCCAGCAGCGTAGAGGGGATTGGGGCCACTGAAGCTTTCTTT. Residues: CASSVEGIGATEAFF.

V and J are TRBV28 and TRBJ1-2, with 7 bases fitting TRBD1. The CDR3 covers 16 residues. Germline V gene data show CDR1 as MDHEN and CDR2 as SYDVKM. V was clipped by 4 bases and J by 2 bases; unmatched bases: 10. CDR3 DNA sequence: TGTGCCAGCAGTTCACCCCGGACAGGCAGCAACTATGGCTACACCTTC. It encodes CASSSPRTGSNYGYTF.

The J gene is TRBJ2-2, the V gene TRBV6-1; D assignment may be TRBD1 or TRBD2 (5 bases each). CDR1 and CDR2 from the germline V gene are MNHNS and SASEGT. CDR3 length: 15 residues. V dropped 7 bases and J dropped 0 bases, with 12 bases sitting between them. CDR3 loop: CASTSGTANTGELFF. The CDR3 DNA reads as TGTGCCAGCACCTCCGGGACGGCGAACACCGGGGAGCTGTTTTTT.

This clone was counted between two and nine times. The chain employs TRBV2 and TRBJ2-7; D is perhaps TRBD1 (5 bases). CDR1 is SNHLY, CDR2 FYNNEI, per germline. The V and J ends lost 4 bases and 3 bases respectively, with 7 bases between them. The CDR3 length is 12 residues. As DNA, the CDR3 is TGTGCCAGCAGTGCAACAGGCTACGAGCAGTACTTC. It translates to CASSATGYEQYF.

This chain links TRBV10-3 with TRBJ2-7; D is unresolved. This CDR3 has 12 amino acids. V was cut by 6 bases and J by 7 bases, with 13 bases left in between. Germline V lookup: CDR1 ENHRY, CDR2 SYGVKD. This CDR3 is CAISHSDGEQYF. The CDR3 nucleotides read TGTGCCATCAGCCACTCAGATGGGGAGCAGTACTTC.

V and J are TRBV19 and TRBJ2-4; 8 bases align to TRBD1. Germline V lookup: CDR1 LNHDA, CDR2 SQIVND (reference sequence). Trimming took 1 base from V and 3 from J; bases not matched to a gene: 2. This CDR3 region has 15 residues. CDR3 protein: CASSIGTGNKNIQYF. In nucleotides, the CDR3 is TGTGCCAGTAGTATAGGGACAGGGAACAAAAACATTCAGTACTTC.